The 29 T cell receptor beta chains below were found in one sample sequenced in a study of T cells in women clearing cervical HPV infection (dated 2018 in TCRdb). The method behind the library was the immunoSEQ multiplex PCR assay. Here the immuneACCESS table is served through TCRdb, limited to in-frame sequences with V and J called. Missing clones are a known gap in these copies; in checked studies unresolved V genes cover under half, and the rest lacks a known reason. The sample has fewer than 30,000 clones on record. The leading ten clones occupy 17% of the sample. Sequencing was performed on blood buffy coat. All receptors come from a woman aged 18 to 75 with a cervical HPV16 infection that either progressed to CIN3+ or cleared (not recorded which).

Concerning this clone itself: The DNA ends 3 residues before the CDR3 does, and the rest of the CDR3 is filled in from the germline J gene. The V gene is TRBV2, the J gene TRBJ1-2, with TRBD1 as a possible D gene (6 bases). V lost 8 bases to trimming and J lost 0 bases, with 10 bases between them. There are 13 residues in the CDR3. Per the germline V gene, CDR1 is SNHLY and CDR2 is FYNNEI. This chain's CDR3 is CASSDRTNYGYTF. The CDR3 DNA, read in part, is TGTGCCAGCTCGGACAGAACTAACTATGGC.

Concerning this clone itself: The read finishes 3 residues shy of the CDR3 end, and the germline J gene is used to complete it. J is TRBJ2-2 and V is TRBV12-3 or TRBV12-4, with TRBD1 identical over 8 bases. This CDR3 contains 16 residues. V shed 1 base, J shed 4 bases, and the junction held 5 bases outside the gene matches. The part of the CDR3 DNA that was read is TGTGCCAGCAGTTTAGAGACAGGGGTCGGCACCGGGGAG. Its protein product is CASSLETGVGTGE. The CDR3, in full, reads CASSLETGVGTGELFF.

A note on this clone: The CDR3 end is not reached by the read, which stops 3 residues before it; the germline J gene fills it in. V gene TRBV20-1 combines with J gene TRBJ1-1, with D perhaps matching TRBD1 (5 bases). Germline V gene sequence: CDR1 DFQATT, CDR2 SNEGSKA (reference sequence). The CDR3 totals 11 residues. The CDR3 sequence: CSAREDTGAFF. The sequenced CDR3 bases are TGCAGTGCTAGAGAGGACACAGGA.

This clone counts as large (0.1 to 1%) by frequency. The germline gene is not matched at one end of the junction; a read error may be the cause. The read comes to an end 3 residues before the CDR3 does, leaving the germline J gene to fill in the end. The chain recombines TRBV4-2 with TRBJ1-4, with 7 bases aligning to TRBD1. The CDR3 runs to 16 residues. Germline CDR1 and CDR2: LGHNA and YNFKEQ. CDR3: CASSQEGQRNNSPLFF. Partial CDR3 DNA: TGCGCCAGCAGCCAAGAGGGACAGCGAAATAATTCACCA.

As concerns this clone: The read finishes 3 residues shy of the CDR3 end, and the germline J gene is used to complete it. The chain links TRBV6-2 or TRBV6-3 to TRBJ1-1; unclear D gene. The germline CDR1 and CDR2 sequences are MNHEY and SVGEGT. With 0 bases removed from V and 1 base from J, the gap between germline ends came to 6 bases. This CDR3 has 14 amino acids. The CDR3 reads CASSYSPGNTEAFF. CDR3 DNA, as far as it was read: TGTGCCAGCAGTTACTCACCGGGGAACACTGAA.

CDR3 loop: CASSFDTSYDYTF. CDR3 bases read: TGTGCCAGTAGTTTCGACACCTCCTACGAC. The chain joins TRBV19 to TRBJ1-2; D is unresolved. With the read ending 3 residues before the CDR3 end, the germline J gene is used to fill in that end. The CDR3 covers 13 residues. CDR1 is LNHDA and CDR2 is SQIVND in the germline V gene (reference sequence).

To note about this clone: The read halts 3 residues ahead of the CDR3 end, with the missing end drawn from the germline J gene. The genes are TRBV6-1 and TRBJ2-1; TRBD2 matches at 10 bases. CDR1 MNHNS and CDR2 SASEGT come from the germline V gene. Unmatched junction bases numbered 6, after V lost 2 bases and J lost 8 bases. The CDR3 covers 15 residues. CDR3: CASSERTSGWDEQFF. The sequenced CDR3 bases are TGTGCCAGCAGTGAAAGGACTAGCGGCTGGGATGAG.

Points on this clone: The observed sequence ends 3 residues before the CDR3 terminus, with the missing tail filled in from the germline J gene. This chain links TRBV6-4 with TRBJ2-4, with D possibly matching TRBD1 (5 bases). The CDR3 extends over 15 amino acids. The germline V gene has CDR1 MRHNA and CDR2 SNTAGT. CDR3 protein: CASSETPSGSYGQYF. The part of the CDR3 DNA that was read is TGTGCCAGCAGTGAGACCCCGTCAGGGTCTTATGGT.

Remarks on this clone: The read terminates 3 residues before the CDR3 end, so the remaining end is supplied by the germline J gene. V usage is TRBV19 and J usage is TRBJ2-1; 12 bases fit TRBD2. Germline V gene lookup returns CDR1 LNHDA and CDR2 SQIVND (reference sequence). V shed 5 bases and J 4 bases; nucleotides not matched to a gene: 6. This CDR3 comprises 16 residues. This chain's CDR3 is CASSDRGLAGYNEQFF. Incomplete CDR3 DNA: TGTGCCAGTAGTGACAGGGGACTAGCGGGTTACAATGAG.

In regard to this clone: From the germline J gene comes the end of the CDR3, since the read stops 3 residues before it. This sequence joins TRBV7-8 and TRBJ2-3; TRBD2 might be the D (5 bases). CDR1 SGHVS and CDR2 FQNEAQ come from the germline V gene. This CDR3 region has 16 residues. The CDR3 reads CASSLNQEVHNQPQYF. The covered CDR3 bases are TGTGCCAGCAGCTTGAACCAGGAGGTACACAATCAGCCG.

Remarks on this clone: With the read ending 3 residues before the CDR3 end, the germline J gene is used to fill in that end. The V call is TRBV7-9, the J call TRBJ2-2; D not resolved. V was trimmed by 2 bases and J by 1 base, leaving 5 bases between them. Looked up from germline, CDR1 is SEHNR and CDR2 is FQNEAQ (reference sequence). The CDR3 covers 14 residues. The CDR3 loop reads CASSLLRNTGELFF. The sequenced CDR3 bases are TGTGCCAGCAGCTTACTCAGGAACACCGGGGAG. Full variable domain (remainder filled in from reference TRBV7-9 and TRBJ2-2): DTGVSQNPRHKITKRGQNVTFRCDPISEHNRLYWYRQTLGQGPEFLTYFQNEAQLEKSRLLSDRFSAERPKGSFSTLEIQRTEQGDSAMYLCASSLLRNTGELFFGEGSRLTVL.

A remark on this clone: The germline gene is not matched at one end of the junction; a read error may be the cause. The sequenced fragment ends 3 residues before the CDR3 boundary, so the rest is inferred from the germline J gene. The rearrangement joins TRBV4-2 to TRBJ1-4; D is undetermined. This CDR3 region has 17 residues. From germline, CDR1 is LGHNA and CDR2 YNFKEQ. The covered CDR3 bases are TGCGCCAGCAGCCCCGGAGCGAGCGGGGCAACTAATGAAAAA. Encoded protein: CASSPGASGATNEK. The CDR3 in its entirety is CASSPGASGATNEKLFF.

Comments on this clone: The read terminates 3 residues before the CDR3 end, so the remaining end is supplied by the germline J gene. This chain joins TRBV19 and TRBJ1-1; possible D gene TRBD1, 5 bases. Germline CDR1 is LNHDA and CDR2 is SQIVND (reference sequence). The CDR3 spans 14 residues. Deletions cut 3 bases from V and 0 bases from J, with 8 bases between. The CDR3 loop reads CASSMGLMNTEAFF. CDR3 bases read: TGTGCCAGTAGTATGGGGCTGATGAACACTGAA.

To note about this clone: The DNA ends 3 residues before the CDR3 does, and the rest of the CDR3 is filled in from the germline J gene. The gene calls are TRBV7-6 and TRBJ2-2; D call uncertain. Germline V gene data show CDR1 as SGHVS and CDR2 as FNYEAQ. V was cut by 1 base and J by 0 bases, with 3 bases left in between. The CDR3 is 14 residues long. CDR3 bases read: TGTGCCAGCAGCTTAGACTCGAACACCGGGGAG. It yields the protein CASSLDSNTGE. The entire CDR3 reads CASSLDSNTGELFF.

Of note for this clone: Coverage ceases 3 residues before the CDR3 finishes, and the germline J gene fills in the end. The V call is TRBV19, the J call TRBJ2-3; D might be TRBD2 (7 bases). CDR1 LNHDA and CDR2 SQIVND come from the germline V gene (reference sequence). The CDR3 has 14 residues. The sequenced CDR3 bases are TGTGCCAGTAGTATTGGGGGGGCATATCAGCCG. The encoded protein is CASSIGGAYQP. The full CDR3 reads CASSIGGAYQPQYF.

Note on this clone: Germline is not matched at one junction end, which may reflect a read error. The CDR3 end lies 3 residues beyond the end of the read and is filled in from the germline J gene. The chain has TRBV10-3 and TRBJ2-1, with D perhaps TRBD1 (6 bases). This CDR3 has 15 residues. Germline assignment: CDR1 ENHRY and CDR2 SYGVKD. CDR3 in amino acids: CAISESDGQYNEQFF. CDR3 DNA (partial): TGTGCCATCAGCGAGTCAGACGGACAGTACAATGAG.

Comment on this clone: The read halts 3 residues ahead of the CDR3 end, with the missing end drawn from the germline J gene. The rearrangement joins TRBV12-3 or TRBV12-4 to TRBJ2-2; the match to TRBD2 covers 8 bases. The V gene end was trimmed by 1 base and the J gene end by 3 bases; junction bases not matched to a gene: 4. CDR3 length: 16 residues. The CDR3 here is CASSLGLAGYTGELFF. CDR3 DNA (partial): TGTGCCAGCAGTTTAGGGCTAGCGGGCTACACCGGGGAG.

About this clone itself: The CDR3 goes on 3 residues after the read ends, and that part is filled in from the germline J gene. The gene calls are TRBV7-2 and TRBJ2-1; the D gene is possibly TRBD2 (5 bases). V lost 2 bases, J lost 1 base, and 6 bases lay in between. The CDR3 is 14 residues long. Germline values: CDR1 SGHTA, CDR2 FQGNSA. The CDR3 spells CASSLRGSYNEQFF. The covered CDR3 bases are TGTGCCAGCAGCTTACGGGGTTCCTACAATGAG.

Comment on this clone: The read ends 3 residues shy of where the CDR3 ends; the end is completed using the germline J gene. The chain carries TRBV19 and TRBJ1-1; 9 bases are a match to TRBD1. CDR3 length equals 18 residues. The trim removed 4 bases at V and 6 bases at J, leaving 18 bases unmatched. CDR1 LNHDA and CDR2 SQIVND come from the germline V gene (reference sequence). The covered CDR3 bases are TGTGCCAGTAGTACCCGGGACAGGGTTACGATGAACATCGCTGAA. The encoded protein is CASSTRDRVTMNIAE. The full CDR3 reads CASSTRDRVTMNIAEAFF.

Note on this clone: The DNA ends 3 residues before the CDR3 does, and the rest of the CDR3 is filled in from the germline J gene. The chain is built from TRBV20-1 and TRBJ2-7; 13 bases match TRBD2. The ends lost 4 bases at V and 2 bases at J; junction bases unmatched: 2. This CDR3 comprises 14 residues. Germline values: CDR1 DFQATT, CDR2 SNEGSKA (reference sequence). CDR3 loop: CSAKTSGGTYEQYF. Partial CDR3 DNA: TGCAGTGCTAAGACTAGCGGGGGGACCTACGAG.

Concerning this clone: An end of the junction does not agree with germline; a read error may underlie this. The DNA ends 3 residues before the CDR3 does, and the rest of the CDR3 is filled in from the germline J gene. The chain employs TRBV4-2 and TRBJ2-3; TRBD2 matches at 8 bases. Germline V lookup: CDR1 LGHNA, CDR2 YNFKEQ. This CDR3 is 15 amino acids long. CDR3 bases read: TGCGCCAGCAGCCGGCTAGCGGGTAGCACAGATACG. Translation: CASSRLAGSTDT. The entire CDR3 sequence reads CASSRLAGSTDTQYF.

With respect to this clone: The read falls 3 residues short of the CDR3 end, and the missing part is taken from the germline J gene. V usage is TRBV6-2 or TRBV6-3 and J usage is TRBJ2-7; TRBD2 matches at 8 bases. Losses at the gene ends were 6 bases for V and 2 bases for J; bases not matched to a gene: 15. CDR1 and CDR2 (germline): MNHEY, SVGEGT. The CDR3 loop spans 17 amino acids. The CDR3 DNA, read in part, is TGTGCCAGCAGGCGGGCGGGGGGCCAACTTGGCACCTACGAG. Translated: CASRRAGGQLGTYE. The CDR3 reads in full as CASRRAGGQLGTYEQYF.

About this clone: Coverage ceases 3 residues before the CDR3 finishes, and the germline J gene fills in the end. This chain links TRBV5-4 with TRBJ2-2; weak D call: TRBD2 (5 bases). Per germline, CDR1 SGHNT and CDR2 YYREEE (reference sequence). The CDR3 totals 13 residues. V was trimmed by 4 bases and J by 8 bases, leaving 12 bases between them. This CDR3 reads CASSPPGEGELFF. CDR3 DNA (partial): TGTGCCAGCAGCCCCCCCGGGGAGGGGGAG.

A word on this clone: The read comes to an end 3 residues before the CDR3 does, leaving the germline J gene to fill in the end. This sequence joins TRBV19 and TRBJ1-1; D uncertain. The CDR3 contains 13 residues. The germline V gene encodes CDR1 LNHDA and CDR2 SQIVND (reference sequence). V was shortened by 0 bases and J by 7 bases, with 9 bases between the two germline ends. CDR3 bases read: TGTGCCAGTAGTATAGATGAAACAAATGAA. Protein: CASSIDETNE. The CDR3 in its entirety is CASSIDETNEAFF.

Comment on this clone: The CDR3 end is not reached by the read, which stops 3 residues before it; the germline J gene fills it in. J is TRBJ1-2 and V is TRBV7-6; perhaps TRBD1 as D (5 bases). CDR3 length equals 16 residues. The germline CDR1 and CDR2 sequences are SGHVS and FNYEAQ. The covered CDR3 bases are TGTGCCAGCAGCTCCCCGCGCGGGACTAGAGCCCACGAC. Its translation is CASSSPRGTRAHD. The full CDR3 sequence reads CASSSPRGTRAHDYTF.

Turning to this clone: The CDR3 end is not reached by the read, which stops 3 residues before it; the germline J gene fills it in. The rearrangement joins TRBV7-8 to TRBJ2-5; D not certain. The CDR3 contains 11 residues. V was trimmed by 3 bases and J by 4 bases, leaving 3 bases between them. Germline-derived CDR1 and CDR2 are SGHVS and FQNEAQ. The part of the CDR3 DNA that was read is TGTGCCAGCAGCTTTCGAGAGACC. This gives the protein CASSFRET. The full-length CDR3 reads as CASSFRETQYF.

In regard to this clone: The missing CDR3 end, 3 residues past where the read stops, is filled in from the germline J gene. The chain combines TRBV7-8 with TRBJ1-2; no reliable D call. V lost 2 bases to trimming and J lost 5 bases, with 12 bases between them. The CDR3 covers 14 residues. From germline, CDR1 is SGHVS and CDR2 FQNEAQ. The CDR3 region is CASSLNSPSYGYTF. The CDR3 bases that were read are TGTGCCAGCAGCTTAAACAGCCCCTCTTATGGC.

Regarding this clone: The junction shows a germline mismatch at one end, possibly a read error. Read sequence stops 3 residues before the CDR3 end, and the germline J gene provides the missing end. Other DNA sequences in the sample encode the same CDR3. The J gene is TRBJ1-3, the V gene TRBV16; a weak D match, TRBD1 (5 bases). The germline CDR1 and CDR2 sequences are KGHSY and FQNENV. The CDR3 extends over 15 amino acids. CDR3 residues: CASSAAQGSGNTIYF. Partial CDR3 DNA: TGTGCCAGCAGCGCCGCCCAGGGCTCTGGAAACACT.

The CDR3 sequence: CSASRLAGSNTGELFF. The sequenced part of the CDR3 DNA is TGCAGTGCTAGCCGACTAGCGGGATCGAACACCGGGGAG. The V and J genes are TRBV20-1 and TRBJ2-2; 11 nucleotides match TRBD2. Read sequence stops 3 residues before the CDR3 end, and the germline J gene provides the missing end. V was clipped by 3 bases and J by 0 bases; unmatched bases: 3. The CDR3 is 16 amino acids. Per germline, CDR1 DFQATT and CDR2 SNEGSKA (reference sequence).